This TCR beta chain is from a study of neoadjuvant nivolumab and ipilimumab in lung cancer. The V and J ends lost 3 bases and 4 bases respectively, with 18 bases between them. CDR1 and CDR2 from the germline V gene are SQVTM and ANQGSEA. The CDR3 length is 15 residues. Assay: immunoSEQ multiplex PCR; the TCRdb copy retains only in-frame clones and omits some. The data contain 8,500 to 10,000 clones, 70% to 80% of them singletons. The sequencing used tumor tissue, collected after neoadjuvant nivolumab, alone or with ipilimumab, at or shortly before surgery. The TCR was taken from an adult with non-small cell lung cancer. Some clones in this sample may be carry-over from other donors' samples. V gene TRBV29-1 combines with J gene TRBJ1-2; possible D gene TRBD1, 5 bases. CDR3 coding DNA: TGCAGCGTTGATGAGCCAGGGCCTAGAGGCTATGGCTACACCTTC. Residues: CSVDEPGPRGYGYTF.